These 9 T cell receptor beta chains were all obtained from the same sample, sequenced in a study of blood T cell repertoires in COVID-19. Sequencing was performed with immunoSEQ multiplex PCR; in TCRdb, only in-frame clones are kept and a portion is missing. The sample lists roughly 150,000 clones; about 77% were seen once. Sequencing was carried out using peripheral blood. Source of these receptors: a man aged 55-75 years with acute or convalescent COVID-19.

This clone appeared a single time. The chain combines TRBV3-1 (or the pseudogene TRBV3-2) with TRBJ2-7; weak D call: TRBD2 (5 bases). The V end lost 4 bases, the J end lost 5 bases, and 12 bases lay between the germline ends. The V gene's germline CDR1 is LGHDT and CDR2 YNNKEL (reference sequence). The CDR3 loop spans 13 amino acids. The CDR3 DNA follows: TGTGCCAGCAGCCCACTCGGGGAGAACGAGCAGTACTTC. Encoded protein: CASSPLGENEQYF.

The chain has TRBV5-4 and TRBJ2-2; TRBD2 aligns across 16 bases. This CDR3 comprises 17 residues. Looked up from germline, CDR1 is SGHNT and CDR2 is YYREEE (reference sequence). Losses at the gene ends were 4 bases for V and 8 bases for J; bases not matched to a gene: 8. The CDR3 DNA follows: TGTGCCAGCAGCGGCGGGACTAGCGGGAGGGCCGGTGGGGAGCTGTTTTTT. Translated: CASSGGTSGRAGGELFF. The full variable domain, rest sourced from reference TRBV5-4 and TRBJ2-2, is ETGVTQSPTHLIKTRGQQVTLRCSSQSGHNTVSWYQQALGQGPQFIFQYYREEENGRGNFPPRFSGLQFPNYSSELNVNALELDDSALYLCASSGGTSGRAGGELFFGEGSRLTVL.

This clone was seen just once. This rearrangement joins TRBV12-3 or TRBV12-4 to TRBJ2-7; D perhaps matches TRBD1 (6 bases). The V end was cut by 5 bases, the J end by 5 bases, with 10 bases between. There are 12 residues in the CDR3. CDR3 sequence reads: CASSTGSHEQYF. DNA for the CDR3: TGTGCCAGCAGTACAGGGTCCCACGAGCAGTACTTC.

This chain connects TRBV11-2 to TRBJ2-7; 16 nucleotides agree with TRBD2. V shed 0 bases and J 4 bases; nucleotides not matched to a gene: 3. The length of the CDR3 is 17 residues. Germline V gene data show CDR1 as SGHAT and CDR2 as FQNNGV. The CDR3 DNA reads as TGTGCCAGCAGCTTAGAGGGACTAGCGGGAGGGTTTTACGAGCAGTACTTC. It translates to CASSLEGLAGGFYEQYF.

In the case of this clone: Other nucleotide sequences from this sample produce the same CDR3. The V gene is TRBV19, the J gene TRBJ2-2; 7 bases are shared with TRBD2. CDR1 is LNHDA and CDR2 is SQIVND in the germline V gene (reference sequence). V shed 7 bases, J shed 0 bases, and the junction held 5 bases outside the gene matches. This CDR3 has 15 amino acids. This CDR3 is CASKPSGTNTGELFF. CDR3 nucleotide sequence: TGTGCCAGTAAACCTAGCGGTACGAACACCGGGGAGCTGTTTTTT.

The V gene is TRBV5-1, the J gene TRBJ2-5; TRBD2 matches 13 bases. The V gene end was trimmed by 0 bases and the J gene end by 4 bases; junction bases not matched to a gene: 3. CDR1 SGHRS and CDR2 YFSETQ come from the germline V gene. The CDR3 is 16 residues long. The CDR3 DNA reads as TGCGCCAGCAGCTTGGCCAGACTAGCGGGAGGAGAGACCCAGTACTTC. Protein sequence: CASSLARLAGGETQYF.

This chain connects TRBV19 to TRBJ2-1; 9 nucleotides agree with TRBD1. Germline loops: CDR1 LNHDA, CDR2 SQIVND (reference sequence). The CDR3 extends over 18 amino acids. The ends lost 7 bases at V and 5 bases at J; junction bases unmatched: 18. CDR3 DNA: TGTGCCAGTACCCCAACAAGGGCGGGGGACAGGGTAAACAATGAGCAGTTCTTC. Its translation is CASTPTRAGDRVNNEQFF.

This chain uses TRBV24-1 with TRBJ2-7; 7 bases align to TRBD2. This CDR3 is built from 12 residues. V lost 8 bases and J lost 6; bases outside the gene matches: 6. Germline V CDR1 and CDR2: KGHDR, SFDVKD. In DNA form, the CDR3 reads TGTGCCACCAAAGGGGAGGGTGGCGAGCAGTACTTC. Translation gives CATKGEGGEQYF.

This clone was seen a handful of times. This chain connects TRBV30 to TRBJ2-2; unclear D gene. Per germline, CDR1 GTSNPN and CDR2 SVGIG (reference sequence). The CDR3 is 15 residues long. The ends were cut back, 3 bases at V and 2 bases at J, with 13 bases in the middle. The CDR3 region is CAWRRGRINTGELFF. For the CDR3, the DNA is TGTGCCTGGAGGAGAGGCCGCATTAACACCGGGGAGCTGTTTTTT.